In this sample, the clone carrying this T cell receptor (beta chain) turned up many times. Its antigen is not known. The CDR3 runs to 14 residues. V was clipped by 1 base and J by 3 bases; unmatched bases: 3. Amplification of TCR beta CDR3 regions used RNA as the template. HTBI primers drove first-round RT-PCR of the TCR CDR3. TCRdb redid the calling of the multiplex PCR reads with MiXCR, one entry per CDR3 protein. Counted here are more than 350,000 distinct CDR3 sequences, 15% occurring once; the ten biggest clones make up approximately 19%. This record belongs to a study of T cells in Graves' hyperthyroidism and ophthalmopathy. Overall study findings and caveats: Onset of ophthalmopathy came a median approximately 6.5 months after the model predicted it. Most thyroid clonotypes expanded above 0.001 appeared in blood too.

The chain links TRBV12-3 or TRBV12-4 to TRBJ2-7; TRBD2 aligns across 7 bases. The TCR comes from a woman in her fifties or sixties with Graves' ophthalmopathy. Sequencing input: blood. This chain's CDR3 is CASSLGAGVYEQYF. CDR3 in DNA: TGTGCCAGCAGTTTAGGTGCGGGAGTCTACGAGCAGTACTTC.